The T cell receptor (beta chain) under discussion was sequenced for a study of Ad26.COV2.S vaccination and SARS-CoV-2 variants. About the study: Doses of Ad26.COV2.S were injected into muscle once or twice, 56 days apart. Study-wide results and limits: Researchers reported similar non-spike TCR breadth in vaccine and placebo recipients. Substantial response breadth was reportedly seen for spike-specific CD8+ and CD4+ T cells after vaccination.

The treatment: around 19 received Ad26.COV2.S at low or high dose, single or two shots; 5 received placebo; per-sample allocation not given. Collection of samples fell on day 63 after the first vaccine or placebo injection. This adult donor, from Boston, was 18-55 years old. Profiled with immunoSEQ multiplex PCR; TCRdb holds only in-frame clones, not every one. The table has about 430,000 clones, more than 80% seen once. Germline CDR1 reads SGHRS; CDR2 reads YFSETQ. Trimming removed 4 bases at V and 5 bases at J, with 15 bases between. This CDR3 region has 15 residues. Worth noting for this clone: Antigen: not known.

The source material was peripheral blood, sampled in a trial of Ad26.COV2.S vaccine versus placebo. This clonotype was sampled from a person aged 18-65 years who received the Ad26.COV2.S COVID-19 vaccine or a placebo. The chain uses TRBV5-1 and TRBJ1-4; no firm D call. CDR3 sequence reads: CASSRTPIYNEKLFF. DNA for the CDR3: TGCGCCAGCAGCCGGACCCCCATATACAATGAAAAACTGTTTTTT. Drawing the rest from reference TRBV5-1 and TRBJ1-4, the complete variable domain is KAGVTQTPRYLIKTRGQQVTLSCSPISGHRSVSWYQQTPGQGLQFLFEYFSETQRNKGNFPGRFSGRQFSNSRSEMNVSTLELGDSALYLCASSRTPIYNEKLFFGSGTQLSVL.